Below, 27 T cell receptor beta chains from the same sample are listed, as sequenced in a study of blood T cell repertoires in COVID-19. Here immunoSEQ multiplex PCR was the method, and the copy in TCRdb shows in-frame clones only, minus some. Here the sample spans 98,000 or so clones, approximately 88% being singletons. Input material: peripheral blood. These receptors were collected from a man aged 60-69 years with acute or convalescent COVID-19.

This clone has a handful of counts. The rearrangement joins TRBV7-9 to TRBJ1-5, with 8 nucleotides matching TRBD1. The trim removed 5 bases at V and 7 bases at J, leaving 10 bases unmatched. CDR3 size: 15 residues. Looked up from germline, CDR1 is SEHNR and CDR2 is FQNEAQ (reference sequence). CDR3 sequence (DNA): TGTGCCAGCAGCGTAAACCAGGACAGGGTACAGCCCCAGCATTTT. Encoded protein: CASSVNQDRVQPQHF. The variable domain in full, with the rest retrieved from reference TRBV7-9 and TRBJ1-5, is DTGVSQNPRHKITKRGQNVTFRCDPISEHNRLYWYRQTLGQGPEFLTYFQNEAQLEKSRLLSDRFSAERPKGSFSTLEIQRTEQGDSAMYLCASSVNQDRVQPQHFGDGTRLSIL.

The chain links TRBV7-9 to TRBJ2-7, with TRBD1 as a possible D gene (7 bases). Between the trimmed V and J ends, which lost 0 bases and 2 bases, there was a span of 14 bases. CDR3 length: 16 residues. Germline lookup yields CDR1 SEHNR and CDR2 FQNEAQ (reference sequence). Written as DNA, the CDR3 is TGTGCCAGCAGCTTAGCCCGCGGGACAGCAGCCTACGAGCAGTACGTC. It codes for CASSLARGTAAYEQYV.

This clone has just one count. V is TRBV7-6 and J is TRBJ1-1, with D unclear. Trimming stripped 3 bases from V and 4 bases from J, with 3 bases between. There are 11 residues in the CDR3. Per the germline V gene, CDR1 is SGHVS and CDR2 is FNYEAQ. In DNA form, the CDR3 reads TGTGCCAGCAGCTTTAGCACTGAAGCTTTCTTT. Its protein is CASSFSTEAFF.

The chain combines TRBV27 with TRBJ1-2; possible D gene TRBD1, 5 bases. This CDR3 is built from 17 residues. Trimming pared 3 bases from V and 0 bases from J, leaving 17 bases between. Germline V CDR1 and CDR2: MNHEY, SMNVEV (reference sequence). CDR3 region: CASSFMPRGASNYGYTF. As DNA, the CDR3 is TGTGCCAGCAGTTTTATGCCGCGGGGCGCGTCTAACTATGGCTACACCTTC.

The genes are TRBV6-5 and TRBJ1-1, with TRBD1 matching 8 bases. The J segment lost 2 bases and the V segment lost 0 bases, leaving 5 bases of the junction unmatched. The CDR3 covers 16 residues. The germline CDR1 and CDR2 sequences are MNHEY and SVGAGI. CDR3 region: CASSYSPGQGNTEAFF. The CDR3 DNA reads TGTGCCAGCAGTTACTCTCCAGGACAGGGTAACACTGAAGCTTTCTTT.

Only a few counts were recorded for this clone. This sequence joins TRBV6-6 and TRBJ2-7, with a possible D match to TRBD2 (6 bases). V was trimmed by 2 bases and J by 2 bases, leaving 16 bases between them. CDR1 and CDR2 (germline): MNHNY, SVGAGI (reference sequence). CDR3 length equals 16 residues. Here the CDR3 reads CASSYQKAGSAYEQYF. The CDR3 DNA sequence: TGTGCCAGCAGTTACCAGAAGGCGGGATCCGCCTACGAGCAGTACTTC.

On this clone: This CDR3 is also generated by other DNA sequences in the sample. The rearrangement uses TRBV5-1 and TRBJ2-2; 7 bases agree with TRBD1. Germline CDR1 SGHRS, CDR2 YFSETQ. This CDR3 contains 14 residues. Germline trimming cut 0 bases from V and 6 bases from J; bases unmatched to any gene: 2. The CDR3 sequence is CASSLDRGSGELFF. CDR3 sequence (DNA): TGCGCCAGCAGCTTGGACAGGGGATCCGGGGAGCTGTTTTTT.

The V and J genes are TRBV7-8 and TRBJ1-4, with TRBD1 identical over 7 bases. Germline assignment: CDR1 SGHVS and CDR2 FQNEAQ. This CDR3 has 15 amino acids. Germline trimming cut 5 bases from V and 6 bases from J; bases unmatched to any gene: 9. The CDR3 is CASSPDRDSYEKLFF. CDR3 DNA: TGTGCCAGCAGCCCCGACAGGGATTCGTATGAAAAACTGTTTTTT. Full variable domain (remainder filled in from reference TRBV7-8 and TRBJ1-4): GAGVSQSPRYKVAKRGQDVALRCDPISGHVSLFWYQQALGQGPEFLTYFQNEAQLDKSGLPSDRFFAERPEGSVSTLKIQRTQQEDSAVYLCASSPDRDSYEKLFFGSGTQLSVL.

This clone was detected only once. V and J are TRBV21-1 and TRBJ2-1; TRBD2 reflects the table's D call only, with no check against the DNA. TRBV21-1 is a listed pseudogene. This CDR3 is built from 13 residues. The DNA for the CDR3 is TGTGCCAGCCCCTGTTTAGCCCACAATGAGCAGTTCTTC. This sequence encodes CASPCLAHNEQFF.

This chain's CDR3 is CASSGDRPSGNEQFF. The CDR3 region has the DNA TGCGCCAGCAGTGGGGACAGGCCTTCAGGAAATGAGCAGTTCTTC. The genes are TRBV10-1 and TRBJ2-1; TRBD1 matches 8 bases. J lost 7 bases, V lost 4 bases, and 9 bases had no gene match. The CDR3 totals 15 residues. Germline CDR1 and CDR2: WNHNN and SYGVQD (reference sequence).

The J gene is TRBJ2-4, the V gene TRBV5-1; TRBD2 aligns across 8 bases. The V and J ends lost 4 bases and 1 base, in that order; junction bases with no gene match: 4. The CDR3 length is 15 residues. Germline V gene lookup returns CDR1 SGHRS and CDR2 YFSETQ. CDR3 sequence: CASSPTSAAKNIQYF. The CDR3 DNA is TGCGCCAGCAGCCCGACTAGCGCGGCCAAAAACATTCAGTACTTC.

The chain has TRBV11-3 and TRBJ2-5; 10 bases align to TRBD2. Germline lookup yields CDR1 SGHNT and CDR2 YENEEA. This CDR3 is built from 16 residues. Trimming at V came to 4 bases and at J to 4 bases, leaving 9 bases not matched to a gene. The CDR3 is CASSSLPGLALETQYF. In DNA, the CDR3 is TGTGCCAGCAGCTCACTACCGGGACTAGCGCTAGAGACCCAGTACTTC.

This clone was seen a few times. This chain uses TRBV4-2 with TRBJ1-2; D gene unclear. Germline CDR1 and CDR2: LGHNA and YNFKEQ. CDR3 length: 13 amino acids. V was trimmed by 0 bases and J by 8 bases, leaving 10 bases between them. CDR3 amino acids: CASSQDRDWGYTF. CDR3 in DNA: TGTGCCAGCAGCCAAGATCGGGATTGGGGCTACACCTTC.

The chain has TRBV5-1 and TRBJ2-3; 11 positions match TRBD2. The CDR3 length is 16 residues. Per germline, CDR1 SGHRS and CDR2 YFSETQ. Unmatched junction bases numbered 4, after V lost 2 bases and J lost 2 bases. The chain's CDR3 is CASSLRLAGSTDTQYF. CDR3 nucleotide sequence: TGCGCCAGCAGCTTAAGACTAGCGGGGTCCACAGATACGCAGTATTTT.

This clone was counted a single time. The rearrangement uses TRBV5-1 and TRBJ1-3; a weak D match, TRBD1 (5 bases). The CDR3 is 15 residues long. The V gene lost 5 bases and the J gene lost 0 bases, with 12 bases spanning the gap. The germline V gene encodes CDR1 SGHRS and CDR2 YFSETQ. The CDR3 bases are TGCGCCAGCAGGCCCGACAGATACTCTGGAAACACCATATATTTT. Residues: CASRPDRYSGNTIYF.

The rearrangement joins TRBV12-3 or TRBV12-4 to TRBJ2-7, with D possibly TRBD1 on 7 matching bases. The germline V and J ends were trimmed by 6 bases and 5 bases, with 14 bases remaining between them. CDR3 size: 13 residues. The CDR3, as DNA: TGTGCCAGCAGGATACAGGGGAGGAACGAGCAGTACTTC. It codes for CASRIQGRNEQYF.

The CDR3 region has the DNA TGCGCCAGCAGCTTGGCCCCGGGACAAGGGACAGATACGCAGTATTTT. This sequence encodes CASSLAPGQGTDTQYF. The chain is built from TRBV5-1 and TRBJ2-3, with D tentatively TRBD1 (6 bases). The CDR3 extends over 16 amino acids. Germline values: CDR1 SGHRS, CDR2 YFSETQ. V shed 0 bases and J shed 3 bases, with 14 bases lying between them.

CDR3 sequence: CAISERGGYSYEQYF. CDR3 sequence (DNA): TGTGCCATCAGTGAAAGGGGGGGATACTCCTACGAGCAGTACTTC. The rearrangement joins TRBV10-3 to TRBJ2-7; maybe TRBD2 (7 bases). The CDR3 is 15 residues long. Between the trimmed V and J ends, which lost 3 bases and 0 bases, there was a span of 12 bases. CDR1 and CDR2 (germline): ENHRY, SYGVKD.

The CDR3 loop reads CASSLGQGAADTQYF. Here the CDR3 DNA reads TGCGCCAGCAGCTTGGGACAGGGAGCAGCAGATACGCAGTATTTT. The chain joins TRBV5-1 to TRBJ2-3; 7 positions agree with TRBD1. This CDR3 has 15 residues. CDR1 and CDR2 (germline): SGHRS, YFSETQ. V dropped 0 bases and J dropped 4; count of bases not matched to a gene: 5.

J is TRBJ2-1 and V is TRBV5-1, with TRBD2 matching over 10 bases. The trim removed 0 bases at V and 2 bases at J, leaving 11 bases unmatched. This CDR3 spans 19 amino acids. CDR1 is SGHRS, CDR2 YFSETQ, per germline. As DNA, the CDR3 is TGCGCCAGCAGCTTGGCGGCTAGCGGGAGAGGAGGGCCCTACAATGAGCAGTTCTTC. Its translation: CASSLAASGRGGPYNEQFF. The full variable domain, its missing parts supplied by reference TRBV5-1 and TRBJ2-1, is KAGVTQTPRYLIKTRGQQVTLSCSPISGHRSVSWYQQTPGQGLQFLFEYFSETQRNKGNFPGRFSGRQFSNSRSEMNVSTLELGDSALYLCASSLAASGRGGPYNEQFFGPGTRLTVL.

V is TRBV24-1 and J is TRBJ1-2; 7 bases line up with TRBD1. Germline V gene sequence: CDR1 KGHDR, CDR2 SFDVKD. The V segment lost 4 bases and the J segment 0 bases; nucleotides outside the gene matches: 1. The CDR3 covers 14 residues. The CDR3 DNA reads TGTGCCACCAGTGAAGGGACAGCTAACTATGGCTACACCTTC. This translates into CATSEGTANYGYTF.

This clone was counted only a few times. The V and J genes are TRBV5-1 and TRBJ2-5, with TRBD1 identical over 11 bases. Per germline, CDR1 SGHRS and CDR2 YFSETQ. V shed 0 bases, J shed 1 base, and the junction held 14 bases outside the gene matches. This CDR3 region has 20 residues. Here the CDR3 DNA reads TGCGCCAGCAGCTTGGTACCCGCGGGACAGGGGGTACCCTCCCAAGAGACCCAGTACTTC. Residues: CASSLVPAGQGVPSQETQYF.

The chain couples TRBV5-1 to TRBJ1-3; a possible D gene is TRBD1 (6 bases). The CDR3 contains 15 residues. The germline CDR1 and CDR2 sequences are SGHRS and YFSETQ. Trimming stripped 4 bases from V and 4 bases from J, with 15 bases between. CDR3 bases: TGCGCCAGCAGCGTACAGGGTTCAGAAGGAAACACCATATATTTT. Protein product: CASSVQGSEGNTIYF.

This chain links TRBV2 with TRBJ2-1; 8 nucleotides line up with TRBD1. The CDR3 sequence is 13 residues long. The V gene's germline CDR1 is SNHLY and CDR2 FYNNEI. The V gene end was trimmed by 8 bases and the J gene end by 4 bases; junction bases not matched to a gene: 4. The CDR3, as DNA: TGTGCCAGCCGGACAGGGACGTACAATGAGCAGTTCTTC. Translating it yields CASRTGTYNEQFF.

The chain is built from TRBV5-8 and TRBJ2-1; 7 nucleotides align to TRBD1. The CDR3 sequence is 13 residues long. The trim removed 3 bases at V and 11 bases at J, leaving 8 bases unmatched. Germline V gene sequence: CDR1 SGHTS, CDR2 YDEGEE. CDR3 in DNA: TGTGCCAGCAGCTGGATCGACAGGGCCAAGCAGTTCTTC. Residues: CASSWIDRAKQFF.

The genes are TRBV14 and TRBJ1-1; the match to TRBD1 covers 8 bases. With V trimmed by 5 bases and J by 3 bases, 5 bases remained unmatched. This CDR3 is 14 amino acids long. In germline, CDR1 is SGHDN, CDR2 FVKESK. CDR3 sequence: CASSDQGAYTEAFF. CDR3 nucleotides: TGTGCCAGCAGCGATCAGGGGGCCTACACTGAAGCTTTCTTT.

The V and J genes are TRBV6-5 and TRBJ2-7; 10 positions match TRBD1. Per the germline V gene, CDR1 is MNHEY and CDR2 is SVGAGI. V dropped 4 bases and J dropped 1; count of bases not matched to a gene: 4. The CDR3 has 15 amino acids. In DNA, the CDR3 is TGTGCCAGCAGTTCTCCGGGACAGGGGTCCTACGAGCAGTACTTC. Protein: CASSSPGQGSYEQYF.